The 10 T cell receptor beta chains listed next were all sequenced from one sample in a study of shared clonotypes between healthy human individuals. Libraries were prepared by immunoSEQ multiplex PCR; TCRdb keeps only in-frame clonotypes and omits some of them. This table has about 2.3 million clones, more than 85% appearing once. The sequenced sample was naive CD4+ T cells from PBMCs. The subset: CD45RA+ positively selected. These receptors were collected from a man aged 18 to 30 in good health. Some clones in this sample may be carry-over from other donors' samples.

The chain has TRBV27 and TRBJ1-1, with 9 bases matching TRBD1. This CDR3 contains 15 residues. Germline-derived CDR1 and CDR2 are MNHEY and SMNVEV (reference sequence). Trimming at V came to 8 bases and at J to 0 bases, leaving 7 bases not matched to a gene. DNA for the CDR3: TGTGCCAGCGGGACAGGGTCTCCGATGAACACTGAAGCTTTCTTT. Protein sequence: CASGTGSPMNTEAFF.

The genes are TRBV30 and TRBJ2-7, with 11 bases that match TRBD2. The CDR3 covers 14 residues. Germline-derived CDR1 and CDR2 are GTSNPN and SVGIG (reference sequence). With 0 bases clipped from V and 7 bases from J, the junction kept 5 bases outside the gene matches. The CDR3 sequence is CAWSVLAGVIEQYF. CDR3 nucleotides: TGTGCCTGGAGTGTACTAGCGGGAGTAATAGAGCAGTACTTC.

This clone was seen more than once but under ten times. CDR3 amino acids: CASTGGGEAFF. CDR3 DNA sequence: TGTGCCAGCACTGGGGGCGGTGAAGCTTTCTTT. The chain uses TRBV6-5 and TRBJ1-1; possible D gene TRBD1, 6 bases. There are 11 residues in the CDR3. Per germline, CDR1 MNHEY and CDR2 SVGAGI. Trimming cost V 7 bases and J 7 bases, with 10 bases left between them.

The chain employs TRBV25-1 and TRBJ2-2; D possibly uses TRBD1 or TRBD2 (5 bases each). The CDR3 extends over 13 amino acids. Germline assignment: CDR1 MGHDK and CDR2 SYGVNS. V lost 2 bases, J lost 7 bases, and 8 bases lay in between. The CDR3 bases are TGTGCCAGCAGTGAAAGGGACCGCGGGGAGCTGTTTTTT. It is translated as CASSERDRGELFF.

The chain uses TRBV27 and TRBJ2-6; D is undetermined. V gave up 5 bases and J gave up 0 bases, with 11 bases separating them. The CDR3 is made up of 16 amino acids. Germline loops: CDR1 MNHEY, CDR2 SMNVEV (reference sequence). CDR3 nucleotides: TGTGCCAGCAGTACGGACCAAACCTCTGGGGCCAACGTCCTGACTTTC. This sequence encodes CASSTDQTSGANVLTF. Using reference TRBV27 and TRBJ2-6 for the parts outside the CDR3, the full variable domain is EAQVTQNPRYLITVTGKKLTVTCSQNMNHEYMSWYRQDPGLGLRQIYYSMNVEVTDKGDVPEGYKVSRKEKRNFPLILESPSPNQTSLYFCASSTDQTSGANVLTFGAGSRLTVL.

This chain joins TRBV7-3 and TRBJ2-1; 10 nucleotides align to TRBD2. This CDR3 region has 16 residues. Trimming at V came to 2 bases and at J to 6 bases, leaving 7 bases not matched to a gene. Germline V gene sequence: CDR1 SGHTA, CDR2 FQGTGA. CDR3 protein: CASSLVGSGRSNEQFF. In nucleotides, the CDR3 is TGTGCCAGCAGCTTAGTCGGTAGCGGGAGGTCCAATGAGCAGTTCTTC.

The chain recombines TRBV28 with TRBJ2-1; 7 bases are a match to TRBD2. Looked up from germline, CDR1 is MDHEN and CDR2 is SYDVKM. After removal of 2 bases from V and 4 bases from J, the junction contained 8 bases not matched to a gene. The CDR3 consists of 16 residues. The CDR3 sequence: CASSLVMAGEYNEQFF. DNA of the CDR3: TGTGCCAGCAGTTTAGTCATGGCGGGAGAGTACAATGAGCAGTTCTTC. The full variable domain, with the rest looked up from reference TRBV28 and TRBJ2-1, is DVKVTQSSRYLVKRTGEKVFLECVQDMDHENMFWYRQDPGLGLRLIYFSYDVKMKEKGDIPEGYSVSREKKERFSLILESASTNQTSMYLCASSLVMAGEYNEQFFGPGTRLTVL.

Here the CDR3 reads CASSSGGEVATYGYTF. In DNA, the CDR3 is TGTGCCAGCAGCTCGGGGGGCGAGGTTGCGACCTATGGCTACACCTTC. J is TRBJ1-2 and V is TRBV28, with D possibly matching TRBD1 (6 bases). The germline gives CDR1 MDHEN, CDR2 SYDVKM. Trimming took 6 bases from V and 4 from J, leaving 21 bases between them. CDR3 length: 16 amino acids.

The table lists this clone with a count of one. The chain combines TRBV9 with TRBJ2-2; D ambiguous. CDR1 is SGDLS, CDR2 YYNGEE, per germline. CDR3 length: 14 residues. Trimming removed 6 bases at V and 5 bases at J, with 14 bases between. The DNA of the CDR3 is TGTGCCAGCACCGCTCGTAGTGGGACCGGGGAGCTGTTTTTT. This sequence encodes CASTARSGTGELFF.

This chain's CDR3 is CASSPHLGQTQYF. CDR3 bases: TGTGCCAGCAGCCCACATCTTGGGCAGACCCAGTACTTC. This rearrangement joins TRBV11-2 to TRBJ2-5; D not certain. Germline V gene data show CDR1 as SGHAT and CDR2 as FQNNGV. Trimming removed 5 bases from V and 6 bases from J, with 13 bases in between. The CDR3 covers 13 residues.